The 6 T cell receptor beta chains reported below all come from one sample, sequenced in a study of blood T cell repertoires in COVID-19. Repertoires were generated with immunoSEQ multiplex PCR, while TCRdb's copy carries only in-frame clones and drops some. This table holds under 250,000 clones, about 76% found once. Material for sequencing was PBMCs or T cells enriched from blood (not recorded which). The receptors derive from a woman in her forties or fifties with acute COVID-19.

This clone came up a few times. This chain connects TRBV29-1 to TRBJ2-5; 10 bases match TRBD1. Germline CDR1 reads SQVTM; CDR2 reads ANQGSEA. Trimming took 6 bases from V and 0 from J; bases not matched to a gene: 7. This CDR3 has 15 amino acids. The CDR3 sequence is CSVGTGDSYQETQYF. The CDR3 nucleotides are TGCAGCGTGGGGACAGGGGACTCGTACCAAGAGACCCAGTACTTC.

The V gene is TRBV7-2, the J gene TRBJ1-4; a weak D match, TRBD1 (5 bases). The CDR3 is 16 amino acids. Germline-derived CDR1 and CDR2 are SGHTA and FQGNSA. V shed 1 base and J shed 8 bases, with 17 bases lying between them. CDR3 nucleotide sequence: TGTGCCAGCAGCTTAGGGGGCGCGCAGGCGCGGGAAAAACTGTTTTTT. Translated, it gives CASSLGGAQAREKLFF.

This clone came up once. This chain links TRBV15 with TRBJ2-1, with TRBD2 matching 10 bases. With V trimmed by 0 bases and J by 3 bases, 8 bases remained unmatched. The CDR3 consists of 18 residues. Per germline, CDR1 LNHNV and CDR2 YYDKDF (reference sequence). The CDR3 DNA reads TGTGCCACCAGCAGAGATTCCGTTAGCGGGGGGTACTACAATGAGCAGTTCTTC. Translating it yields CATSRDSVSGGYYNEQFF.

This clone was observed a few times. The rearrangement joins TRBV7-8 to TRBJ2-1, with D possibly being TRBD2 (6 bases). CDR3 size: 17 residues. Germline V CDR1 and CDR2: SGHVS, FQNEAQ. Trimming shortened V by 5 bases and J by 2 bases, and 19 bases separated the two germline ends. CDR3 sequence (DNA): TGTGCCAGCAGCCTTCGGAGGGATGGTATTGCCTACAATGAGCAGTTCTTC. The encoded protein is CASSLRRDGIAYNEQFF.

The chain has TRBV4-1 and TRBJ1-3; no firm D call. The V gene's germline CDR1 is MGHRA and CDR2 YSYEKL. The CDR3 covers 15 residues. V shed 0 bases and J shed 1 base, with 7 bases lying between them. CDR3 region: CASSQDSGSGNTIYF. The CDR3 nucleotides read TGCGCCAGCAGCCAAGATTCCGGGTCTGGAAACACCATATATTTT.

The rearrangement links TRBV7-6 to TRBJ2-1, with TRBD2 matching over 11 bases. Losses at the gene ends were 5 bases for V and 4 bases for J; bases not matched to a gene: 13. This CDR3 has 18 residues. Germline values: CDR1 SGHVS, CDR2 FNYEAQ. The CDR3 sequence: CASSPYHPGTSGYNEQFF. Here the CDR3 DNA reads TGTGCCAGCAGCCCTTACCACCCCGGGACTAGCGGTTACAATGAGCAGTTCTTC.